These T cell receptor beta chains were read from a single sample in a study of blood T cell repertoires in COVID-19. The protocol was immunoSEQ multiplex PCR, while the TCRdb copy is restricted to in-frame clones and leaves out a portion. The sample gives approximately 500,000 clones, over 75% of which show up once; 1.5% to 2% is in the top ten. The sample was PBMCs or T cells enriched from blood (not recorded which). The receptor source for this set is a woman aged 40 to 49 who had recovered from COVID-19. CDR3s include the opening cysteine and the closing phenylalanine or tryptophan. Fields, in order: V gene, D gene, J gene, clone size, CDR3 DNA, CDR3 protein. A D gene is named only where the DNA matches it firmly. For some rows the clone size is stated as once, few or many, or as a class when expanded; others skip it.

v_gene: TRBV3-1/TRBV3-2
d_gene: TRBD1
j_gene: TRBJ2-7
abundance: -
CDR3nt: TGTGCCAGCAGCCATTCCGGGACAGGGGGCCACGAGCAGTACTTC
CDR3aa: CASSHSGTGGHEQYF

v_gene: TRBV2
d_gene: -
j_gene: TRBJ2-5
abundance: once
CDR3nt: TGTGCCAGCAGCCTTGCGGGGACTTATACAGAGACCCAGTACTTC
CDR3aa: CASSLAGTYTETQYF

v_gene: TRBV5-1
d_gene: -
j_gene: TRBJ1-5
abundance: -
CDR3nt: TGCGCCAGCAGCTTGGGGCAGGGAATTGGTCAGCCCCAGCATTTT
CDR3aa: CASSLGQGIGQPQHF

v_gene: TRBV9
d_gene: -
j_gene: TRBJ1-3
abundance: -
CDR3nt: TGTGCCAGCAGCGCCCGCAGGGAATCTGGAAACACCATATATTTT
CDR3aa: CASSARRESGNTIYF

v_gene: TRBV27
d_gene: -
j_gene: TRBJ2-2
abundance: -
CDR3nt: TGTGCCAGCAGAGCCGGGACACCTTTCGGCGGGGAGCTGTTTTTT
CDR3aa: CASRAGTPFGGELFF

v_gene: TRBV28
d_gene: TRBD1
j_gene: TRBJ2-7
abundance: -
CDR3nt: TGTGCCAGCAGTACCAATTCCGTGACAGGGAGCTCCTACGAGCAGTACTTC
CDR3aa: CASSTNSVTGSSYEQYF

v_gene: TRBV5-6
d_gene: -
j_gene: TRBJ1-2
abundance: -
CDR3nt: TGTGCCAGCAGCCCCGGAGACTATGGCTACACCTTC
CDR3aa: CASSPGDYGYTF

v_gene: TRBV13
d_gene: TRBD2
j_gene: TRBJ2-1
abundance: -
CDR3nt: TGTGCCACAACAGGACTCCGGGCTAGCGGTACCTACAATGAGCAGTTCTTC
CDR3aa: CATTGLRASGTYNEQFF

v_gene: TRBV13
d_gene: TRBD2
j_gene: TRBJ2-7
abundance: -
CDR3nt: TGTGCCAGCAGCTTAGGAGCGGGAGGGCCGTACGAGCAGTACTTC
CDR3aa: CASSLGAGGPYEQYF

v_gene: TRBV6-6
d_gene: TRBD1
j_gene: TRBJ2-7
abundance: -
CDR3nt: TGTGCCAGCAGTACTGGACAGGGGGCGATCGAGCAGTACTTC
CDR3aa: CASSTGQGAIEQYF

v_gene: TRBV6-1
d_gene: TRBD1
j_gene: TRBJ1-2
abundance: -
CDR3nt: TGTGCCAGCAGTGAGGGGGGACAGTGGACCTATGGCTACACCTTC
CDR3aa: CASSEGGQWTYGYTF

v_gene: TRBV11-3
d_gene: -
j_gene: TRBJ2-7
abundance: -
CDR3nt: TGTGCCAGCAGTTACGGCGGTTCATACGAGCAGTACTTC
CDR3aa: CASSYGGSYEQYF

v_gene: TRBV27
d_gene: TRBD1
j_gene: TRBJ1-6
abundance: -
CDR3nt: TGTGCCAGCAGGCGACAGGGGACTTATAATTCACCCCTCCACTTT
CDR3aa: CASRRQGTYNSPLHF

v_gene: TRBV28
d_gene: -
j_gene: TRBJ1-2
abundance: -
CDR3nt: TGTGCCAGCAGTTTACAGAACTATGGCTACACCTTC
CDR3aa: CASSLQNYGYTF

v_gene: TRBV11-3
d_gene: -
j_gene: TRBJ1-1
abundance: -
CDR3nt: TGTGCCAGCAGGATCGGCGGGGGGAACACTGAAGCTTTCTTT
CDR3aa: CASRIGGGNTEAFF

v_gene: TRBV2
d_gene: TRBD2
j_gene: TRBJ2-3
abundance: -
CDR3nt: TGTGCCAGCAGGCCGGGACTAGCGGCAGATACGCAGTATTTT
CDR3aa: CASRPGLAADTQYF

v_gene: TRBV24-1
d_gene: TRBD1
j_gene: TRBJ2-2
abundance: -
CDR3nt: TGTGCCACCAGTGAGACAGGGGGGACCGGGGAGCTGTTTTTT
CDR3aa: CATSETGGTGELFF

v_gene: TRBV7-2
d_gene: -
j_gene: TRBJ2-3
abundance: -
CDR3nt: TGTGCCAGCAGCCCCCGTCGATCGGCGAGCGCTTCCACAGATACGCAGTATTTT
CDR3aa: CASSPRRSASASTDTQYF

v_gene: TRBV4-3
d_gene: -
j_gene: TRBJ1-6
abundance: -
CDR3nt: TGCGCCAGCAGCCAAGATCCCCTTGGGGCGAATAATTCACCCCTCCACTTT
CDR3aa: CASSQDPLGANNSPLHF

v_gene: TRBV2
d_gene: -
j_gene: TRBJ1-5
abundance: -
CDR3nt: TGTGCCAGCAGTGTTGGACAGCTCAATCAGCCCCAGCATTTT
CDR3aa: CASSVGQLNQPQHF

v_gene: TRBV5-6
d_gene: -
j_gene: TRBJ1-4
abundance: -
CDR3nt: TGTGCCAGCAGCTTGAGGGAGATCGATGAAAAACTGTTTTTT
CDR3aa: CASSLREIDEKLFF

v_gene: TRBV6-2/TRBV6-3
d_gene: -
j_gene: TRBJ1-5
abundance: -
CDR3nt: TGTGCCAGCAGTTATAACAATCAGCCCCAGCATTTT
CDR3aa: CASSYNNQPQHF

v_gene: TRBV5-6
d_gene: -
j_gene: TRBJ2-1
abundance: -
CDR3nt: TGTGCCAGCAGCAAGGACGAGGGTAGCTCCTACAATGAGCAGTTCTTC
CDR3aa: CASSKDEGSSYNEQFF

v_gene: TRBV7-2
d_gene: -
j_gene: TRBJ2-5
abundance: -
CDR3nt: TGTGCCAGCAGCTTATCACGGGAGCTACAAGAGACCCAGTACTTC
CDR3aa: CASSLSRELQETQYF

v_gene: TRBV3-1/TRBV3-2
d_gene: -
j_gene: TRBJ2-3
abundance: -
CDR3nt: TGTGCCAGCAGCCAAAGTTGGGCAGGGGAGAGGGATGGGCAGTATTTT
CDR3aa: CASSQSWAGERDGQYF

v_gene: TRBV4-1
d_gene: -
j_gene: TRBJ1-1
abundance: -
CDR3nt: TGCGCCAGCAGCCAAGTCCCCTCGAACACTGAAGCTTTCTTT
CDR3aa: CASSQVPSNTEAFF

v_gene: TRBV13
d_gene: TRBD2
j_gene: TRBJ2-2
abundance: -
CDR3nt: TGTGCCAGCAGCTTTTTTACAGCCGGGACTAGTTGGGGAAGGGAGCTGTTTTTT
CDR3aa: CASSFFTAGTSWGRELFF

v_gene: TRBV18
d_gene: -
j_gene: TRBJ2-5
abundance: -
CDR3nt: TGTGCCAGCTCACCGGGCAGGGCCCAAGAGACCCAGTACTTC
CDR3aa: CASSPGRAQETQYF

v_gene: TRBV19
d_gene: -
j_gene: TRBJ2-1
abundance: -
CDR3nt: TGTGCCAGCGGGGGATACAATGAGCAGTTCTTC
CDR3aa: CASGGYNEQFF